These 10 T cell receptor beta chains share one sample of origin, sequenced in a study of vaccination and CD4 T cells after COVID-19. These receptors are not linked to any known antigen. The assay that was used to sequence DNA from cultured CD4+ T cells was the Oncomine TCR Beta short-read assay. Each CDR3 protein gets one entry after TCRdb re-called the PCR reads with MiXCR. Of some 7,000 distinct CDR3 sequences listed, around 45% are singletons. Treatment given: approximately nine-day PBMC culture with coronavirus spike peptide pools or control peptides (ViraFEST assay). Material for sequencing was CD4+ T cells from blood, cultured in vitro. The receptors were sampled from a human donor who had recovered from COVID-19.

This clonotype was seen only once. This chain connects TRBV2 to TRBJ2-7, with 10 bases aligning to TRBD2. Looked up from germline, CDR1 is SNHLY and CDR2 is FYNNEI. V was pared by 5 bases and J by 3 bases, with 7 bases of the junction left unmatched. The CDR3 contains 15 residues. The CDR3 DNA reads TGTGCCAGCAGTCCTAGGACTAGCGGCCGCTACGAGCAGTACTTC. As protein: CASSPRTSGRYEQYF. The complete variable domain, with remaining parts taken from reference TRBV2 and TRBJ2-7, reads EPEVTQTPSHQVTQMGQEVILRCVPISNHLYFYWYRQILGQKVEFLVSFYNNEISEKSEIFDDQFSVERPDGSNFTLKIRSTKLEDSAMYFCASSPRTSGRYEQYFGPGTRLTVT.

This chain joins TRBV5-4 and TRBJ1-2, with D hard to call. CDR3 length: 12 amino acids. CDR1 SGHNT and CDR2 YYREEE come from the germline V gene (reference sequence). The germline V and J ends were trimmed by 2 bases and 3 bases, with 5 bases remaining between them. This CDR3 reads CASSLRDYGYTF. In DNA, the CDR3 is TGTGCCAGCAGCTTAAGGGACTATGGCTACACCTTC.

This clonotype came up a few times. V is TRBV20-1 and J is TRBJ1-5; D ambiguous. Looked up from germline, CDR1 is DFQATT and CDR2 is SNEGSKA (reference sequence). Trimming took 4 bases from V and 0 from J, leaving 16 bases between them. The CDR3 loop spans 16 amino acids. For the CDR3, the DNA is TGCAGTGCTATCGCCGGTTTTGGGGTTAGCAATCAGCCCCAGCATTTT. Translation gives CSAIAGFGVSNQPQHF.

This clonotype has just a few counts. The chain couples TRBV7-3 to TRBJ1-1, with D tentatively TRBD1 (6 bases). CDR3 length equals 14 residues. Germline lookup yields CDR1 SGHTA and CDR2 FQGTGA. V lost 5 bases to trimming and J lost 3 bases, with 13 bases between them. CDR3 residues: CASSLNPGDTEAFF. The CDR3 DNA sequence: TGTGCCAGCAGCCTCAACCCAGGGGACACTGAAGCTTTCTTT.

The chain combines TRBV19 with TRBJ1-2, with D hard to call. Germline values: CDR1 LNHDA, CDR2 SQIVND (reference sequence). The CDR3 runs to 13 residues. V lost 2 bases and J lost 2, with 6 bases in between. CDR3 residues: CASSIRVNYGYTF. Written as DNA, the CDR3 is TGTGCCAGTAGTATACGTGTAAACTATGGCTACACCTTC.

The chain carries TRBV12-3 or TRBV12-4 and TRBJ1-2; unclear D gene. The ends were cut back, 3 bases at V and 3 bases at J, with 5 bases in the middle. CDR3 length: 12 residues. CDR3: CASSLEDYGYTF. CDR3 bases: TGTGCCAGCAGTTTGGAGGACTATGGCTACACCTTC.

This sequence joins TRBV6-2 or TRBV6-3 and TRBJ2-7, with D perhaps assigned TRBD1 or TRBD2 (5 bases each). The CDR3 totals 13 residues. Trimming took 7 bases from V and 2 from J, leaving 12 bases between them. Germline CDR1 is MNHEY and CDR2 is SVGEGT. The CDR3: CASKRDHAYEQYF. The CDR3 DNA follows: TGTGCCAGCAAACGGGACCACGCCTACGAGCAGTACTTC.

The J gene is TRBJ1-1, the V gene TRBV28; 7 bases agree with TRBD1. The CDR3 has 14 amino acids. V lost 7 bases to trimming and J lost 5 bases; unmatched junction nucleotides: 10. Per the germline V gene, CDR1 is MDHEN and CDR2 is SYDVKM. In DNA, the CDR3 is TGTGCCAGCACCATCCAGGGGGTTGCGACTGAAGCTTTCTTT. It specifies CASTIQGVATEAFF.

The V call is TRBV11-1, the J call TRBJ1-2, with unresolved D. V lost 5 bases, J lost 3 bases, and 13 bases lay in between. The CDR3 length is 14 residues. Germline loops: CDR1 SGHAT, CDR2 FQDESV (reference sequence). The CDR3, as DNA: TGTGCCAGCAGCCTAGACGTGCGATACTATGGCTACACCTTC. The encoded protein is CASSLDVRYYGYTF.

V and J are TRBV18 and TRBJ2-6, with TRBD1 matching over 7 bases. Germline V gene sequence: CDR1 KGHSH, CDR2 LQKENI. The CDR3 loop spans 19 amino acids. The J segment lost 0 bases and the V segment lost 3 bases, leaving 11 bases of the junction unmatched. The CDR3 sequence is CASSPNPGQLSSGANVLTF. CDR3 nucleotide sequence: TGTGCCAGCTCACCGAATCCGGGACAGCTAAGCTCTGGGGCCAACGTCCTGACTTTC.